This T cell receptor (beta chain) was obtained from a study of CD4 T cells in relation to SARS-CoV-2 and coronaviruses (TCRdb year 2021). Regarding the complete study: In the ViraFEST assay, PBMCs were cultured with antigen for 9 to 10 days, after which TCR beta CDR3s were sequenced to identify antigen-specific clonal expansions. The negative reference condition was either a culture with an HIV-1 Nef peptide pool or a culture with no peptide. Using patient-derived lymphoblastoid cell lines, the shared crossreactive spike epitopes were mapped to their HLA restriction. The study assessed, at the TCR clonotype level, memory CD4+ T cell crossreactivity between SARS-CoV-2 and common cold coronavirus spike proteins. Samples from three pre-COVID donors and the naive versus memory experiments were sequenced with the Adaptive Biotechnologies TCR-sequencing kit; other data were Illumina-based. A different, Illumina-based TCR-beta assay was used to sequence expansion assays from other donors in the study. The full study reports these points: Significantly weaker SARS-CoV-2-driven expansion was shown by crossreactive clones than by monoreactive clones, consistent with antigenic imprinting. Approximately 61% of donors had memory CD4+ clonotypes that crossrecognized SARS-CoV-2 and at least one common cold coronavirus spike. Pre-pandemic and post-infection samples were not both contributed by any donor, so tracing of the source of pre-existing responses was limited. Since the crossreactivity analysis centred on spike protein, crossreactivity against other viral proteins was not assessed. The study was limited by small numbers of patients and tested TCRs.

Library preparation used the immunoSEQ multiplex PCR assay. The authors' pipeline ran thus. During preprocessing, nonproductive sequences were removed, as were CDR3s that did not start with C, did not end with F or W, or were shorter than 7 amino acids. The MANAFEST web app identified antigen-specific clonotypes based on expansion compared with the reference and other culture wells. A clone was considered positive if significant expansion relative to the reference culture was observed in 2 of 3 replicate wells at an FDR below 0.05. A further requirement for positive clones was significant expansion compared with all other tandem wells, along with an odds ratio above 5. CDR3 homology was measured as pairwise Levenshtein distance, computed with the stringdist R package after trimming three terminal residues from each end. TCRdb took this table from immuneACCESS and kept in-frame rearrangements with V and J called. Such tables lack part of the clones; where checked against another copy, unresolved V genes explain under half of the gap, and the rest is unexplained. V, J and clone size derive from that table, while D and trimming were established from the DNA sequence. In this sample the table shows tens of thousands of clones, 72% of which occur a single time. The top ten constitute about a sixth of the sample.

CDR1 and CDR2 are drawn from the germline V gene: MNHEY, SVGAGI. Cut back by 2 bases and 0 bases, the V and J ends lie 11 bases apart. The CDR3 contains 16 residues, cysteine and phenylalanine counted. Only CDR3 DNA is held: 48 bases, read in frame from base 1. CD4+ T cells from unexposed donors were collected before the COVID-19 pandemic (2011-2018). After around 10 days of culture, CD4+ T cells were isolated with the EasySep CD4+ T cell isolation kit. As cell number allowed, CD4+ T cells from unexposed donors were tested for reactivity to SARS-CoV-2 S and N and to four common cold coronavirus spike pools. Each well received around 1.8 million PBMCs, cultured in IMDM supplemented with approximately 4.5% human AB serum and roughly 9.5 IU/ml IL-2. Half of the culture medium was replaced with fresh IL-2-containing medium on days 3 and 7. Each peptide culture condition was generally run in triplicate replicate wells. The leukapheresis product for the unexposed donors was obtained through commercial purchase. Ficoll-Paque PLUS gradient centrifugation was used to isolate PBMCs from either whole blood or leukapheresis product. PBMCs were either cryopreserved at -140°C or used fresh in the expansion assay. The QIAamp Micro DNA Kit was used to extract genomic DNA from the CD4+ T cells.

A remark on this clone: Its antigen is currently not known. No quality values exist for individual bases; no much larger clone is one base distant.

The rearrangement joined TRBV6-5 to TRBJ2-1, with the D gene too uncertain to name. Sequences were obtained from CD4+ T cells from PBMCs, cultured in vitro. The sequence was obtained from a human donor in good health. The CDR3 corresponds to CASSYDAVSSYNEQFF. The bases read TGTGCCAGCAGTTACGATGCGGTTAGCTCCTACAATGAGCAGTTCTTC.